The next 8 T cell receptor beta chains were all read from a single sample in a study of T cells in localized non-small cell lung cancer. Sequencing used immunoSEQ multiplex PCR; TCRdb keeps in-frame clones, though not all of them. The sample comprises fewer than 40,000 clones, just over 85% of which are singletons, and 4% to 5% rests with the top ten. The sequencing here drew on peripheral blood, taken before any cancer treatment. The source is a male donor aged 60 or over with stage III lung adenocarcinoma.

This chain uses TRBV6-6 with TRBJ1-1, with 7 positions matching TRBD1. The CDR3 is made up of 12 amino acids. CDR1 and CDR2 from the germline V gene are MNHNY and SVGAGI (reference sequence). With 7 bases clipped from V and 9 bases from J, the junction kept 8 bases outside the gene matches. CDR3 coding DNA: TGTGCCAGCACCACAGGGGCATTACAAGCTTTCTTT. The encoded protein is CASTTGALQAFF.

The chain is built from TRBV28 and TRBJ1-2; D unclear. Germline V lookup: CDR1 MDHEN, CDR2 SYDVKM. V lost 6 bases, J lost 8 bases, and 16 bases lay in between. CDR3 length: 13 amino acids. CDR3 coding DNA: TGTGCCAGCAGCCTTTTCGGACGAAGAGGCTACACCTTC. Protein product: CASSLFGRRGYTF.

The gene calls are TRBV2 and TRBJ2-2; D unclear. Germline V gives CDR1 SNHLY, CDR2 FYNNEI. This CDR3 comprises 14 residues. Trimming pared 0 bases from V and 4 bases from J, leaving 6 bases between. The CDR3, as DNA: TGTGCCAGCAGTGAAGCGCGCAGCACCGGGGAGCTGTTTTTT. Translation gives CASSEARSTGELFF.

A few counts support this clone. The chain joins TRBV19 to TRBJ1-1, with D possibly matching TRBD1 (6 bases). The V end was cut by 6 bases, the J end by 0 bases, with 11 bases between. Germline values: CDR1 LNHDA, CDR2 SQIVND (reference sequence). This CDR3 region has 14 residues. The chain's CDR3 is CASRRQVMNTEAFF. The CDR3 DNA sequence: TGTGCCAGTAGGCGACAGGTGATGAACACTGAAGCTTTCTTT.

The chain links TRBV6-5 to TRBJ1-3, with D possibly matching TRBD1 (5 bases). CDR3 length: 14 residues. V was cut by 4 bases and J by 4 bases, with 11 bases left in between. Per germline, CDR1 MNHEY and CDR2 SVGAGI. CDR3 amino acids: CASSLGGSGNTIYF. Written as DNA, the CDR3 is TGTGCCAGCAGTTTGGGGGGGTCAGGAAACACCATATATTTT.

The chain has TRBV6-1 and TRBJ2-3; D unresolved. The CDR3 spans 12 residues. From germline, CDR1 is MNHNS and CDR2 SASEGT. The V gene lost 2 bases and the J gene lost 2 bases, with 2 bases spanning the gap. The CDR3 protein is CASSESTDTQYF. The CDR3, as DNA: TGTGCCAGCAGTGAATCCACAGATACGCAGTATTTT.

The CDR3 reads CASSQGYAGGLNEQFF. In nucleotides, the CDR3 is TGCGCCAGCAGCCAAGGGTACGCGGGGGGCCTCAATGAGCAGTTCTTC. This chain connects TRBV4-1 to TRBJ2-1, with TRBD2 matching 8 bases. Germline values: CDR1 MGHRA, CDR2 YSYEKL. Trimming at V came to 1 base and at J to 6 bases, leaving 8 bases not matched to a gene. The CDR3 extends over 16 amino acids.

Notes on this clone: Within the sample, other DNA sequences also encode this same CDR3. The J gene is TRBJ1-1, the V gene TRBV6-5; no clear D. CDR1 and CDR2 (germline): MNHEY, SVGAGI. Deletions cut 5 bases from V and 1 base from J, with 8 bases between. This CDR3 is 13 amino acids long. The DNA of the CDR3 is TGTGCCAGCAGTACCACAGAGAACACTGAAGCTTTCTTT. As protein: CASSTTENTEAFF.